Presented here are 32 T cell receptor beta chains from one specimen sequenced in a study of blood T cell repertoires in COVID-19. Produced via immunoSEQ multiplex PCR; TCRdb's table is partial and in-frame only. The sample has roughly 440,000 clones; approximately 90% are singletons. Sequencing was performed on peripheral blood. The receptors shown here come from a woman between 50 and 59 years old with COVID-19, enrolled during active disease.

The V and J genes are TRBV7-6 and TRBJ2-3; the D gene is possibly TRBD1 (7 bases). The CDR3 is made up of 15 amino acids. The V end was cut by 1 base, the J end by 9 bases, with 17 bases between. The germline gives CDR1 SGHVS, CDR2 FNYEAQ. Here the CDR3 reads CASSLGRRRDSTQYF. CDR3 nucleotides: TGTGCCAGCAGCTTAGGTCGCCGGCGGGACAGCACGCAGTATTTT.

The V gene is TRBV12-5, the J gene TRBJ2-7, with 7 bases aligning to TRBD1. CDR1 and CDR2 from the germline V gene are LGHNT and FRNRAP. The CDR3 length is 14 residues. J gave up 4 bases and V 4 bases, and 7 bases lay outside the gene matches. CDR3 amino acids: CASGYTGDGYEQYF. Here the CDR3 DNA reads TGTGCTAGTGGTTACACAGGGGATGGATACGAGCAGTACTTC.

CDR3 protein: CASSYSGQSYSGNTIYF. Here the CDR3 DNA reads TGTGCCAGCAGTTACTCGGGACAGTCCTACTCTGGAAACACCATATATTTT. The V gene is TRBV6-2 or TRBV6-3, the J gene TRBJ1-3; 7 bases agree with TRBD1. Unmatched junction bases numbered 5, after V lost 0 bases and J lost 0 bases. Per germline, CDR1 MNHEY and CDR2 SVGEGT. This CDR3 comprises 17 residues.

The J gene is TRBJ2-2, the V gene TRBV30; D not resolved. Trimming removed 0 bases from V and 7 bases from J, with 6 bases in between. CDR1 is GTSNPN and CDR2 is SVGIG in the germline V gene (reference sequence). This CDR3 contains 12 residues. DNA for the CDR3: TGTGCCTGGAGTGTTCGTGTCGGGGAGCTGTTTTTT. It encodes CAWSVRVGELFF. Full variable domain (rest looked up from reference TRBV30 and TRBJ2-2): SQTIHQWPATLVQPVGSPLSLECTVEGTSNPNLYWYRQAAGRGLQLLFYSVGIGQISSEVPQNLSASRPQDRQFILSSKKLLLSDSGFYLCAWSVRVGELFFGEGSRLTVL.

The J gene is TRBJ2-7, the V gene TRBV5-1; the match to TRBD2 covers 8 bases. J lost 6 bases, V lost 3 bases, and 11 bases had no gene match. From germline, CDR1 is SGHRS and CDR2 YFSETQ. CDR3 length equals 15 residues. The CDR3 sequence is CASSWGLGPTAEQYF. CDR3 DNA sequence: TGCGCCAGCAGCTGGGGACTAGGTCCCACAGCCGAGCAGTACTTC.

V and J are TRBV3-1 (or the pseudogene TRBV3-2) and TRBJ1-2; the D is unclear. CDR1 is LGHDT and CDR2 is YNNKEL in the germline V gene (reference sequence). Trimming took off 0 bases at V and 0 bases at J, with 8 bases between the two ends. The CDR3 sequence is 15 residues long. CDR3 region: CASSQETETNYGYTF. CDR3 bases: TGTGCCAGCAGCCAAGAAACAGAGACTAACTATGGCTACACCTTC.

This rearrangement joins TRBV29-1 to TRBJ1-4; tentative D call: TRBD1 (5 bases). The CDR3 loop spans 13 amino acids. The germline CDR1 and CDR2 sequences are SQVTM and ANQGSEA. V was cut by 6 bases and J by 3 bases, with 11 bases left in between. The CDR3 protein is CSVGPGANEKLFF. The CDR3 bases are TGCAGCGTGGGCCCGGGGGCTAATGAAAAACTGTTTTTT.

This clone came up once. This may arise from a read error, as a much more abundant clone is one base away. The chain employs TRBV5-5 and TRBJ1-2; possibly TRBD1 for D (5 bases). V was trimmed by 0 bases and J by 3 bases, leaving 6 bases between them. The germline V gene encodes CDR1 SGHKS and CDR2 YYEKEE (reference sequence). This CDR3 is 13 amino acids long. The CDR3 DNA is TGTGCCAGCAGCTTGGCCAGGGACTATGGCTACACCTTC. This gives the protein CASSLARDYGYTF.

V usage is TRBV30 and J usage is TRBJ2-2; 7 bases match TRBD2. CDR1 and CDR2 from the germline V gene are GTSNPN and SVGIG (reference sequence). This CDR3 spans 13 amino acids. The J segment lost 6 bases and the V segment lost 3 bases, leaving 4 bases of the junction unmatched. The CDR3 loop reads CAWRGGRSGELFF. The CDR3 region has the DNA TGTGCCTGGAGGGGGGGGAGGTCCGGGGAGCTGTTTTTT.

The CDR3 sequence: CASSWTTSFNEQFF. DNA for the CDR3: TGTGCCAGCAGTTGGACTACTTCTTTCAATGAGCAGTTCTTC. This chain joins TRBV2 and TRBJ2-1; tentative D call: TRBD2 (6 bases). Trimming pared 5 bases from V and 6 bases from J, leaving 14 bases between. The CDR3 has 14 residues. Germline-derived CDR1 and CDR2 are SNHLY and FYNNEI.

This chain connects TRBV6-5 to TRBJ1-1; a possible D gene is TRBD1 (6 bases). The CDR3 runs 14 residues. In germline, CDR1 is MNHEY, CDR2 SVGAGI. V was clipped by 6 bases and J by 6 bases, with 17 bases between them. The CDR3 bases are TGTGCCAGCAGCCCGACGGGGGGGGCAGCTGAAGCTTTCTTT. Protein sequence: CASSPTGGAAEAFF.

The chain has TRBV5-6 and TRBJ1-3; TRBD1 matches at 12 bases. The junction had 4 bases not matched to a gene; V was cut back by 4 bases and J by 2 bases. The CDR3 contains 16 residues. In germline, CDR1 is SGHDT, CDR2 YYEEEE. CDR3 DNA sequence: TGTGCCAGCAGCCAGGGACAGGGGGCCCCTGGAAACACCATATATTTT. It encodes CASSQGQGAPGNTIYF.

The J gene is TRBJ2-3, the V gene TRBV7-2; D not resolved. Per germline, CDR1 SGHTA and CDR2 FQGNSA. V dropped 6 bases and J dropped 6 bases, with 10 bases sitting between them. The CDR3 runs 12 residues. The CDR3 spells CASRPPGDTQYF. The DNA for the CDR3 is TGTGCCAGCAGACCGCCCGGTGATACGCAGTATTTT.

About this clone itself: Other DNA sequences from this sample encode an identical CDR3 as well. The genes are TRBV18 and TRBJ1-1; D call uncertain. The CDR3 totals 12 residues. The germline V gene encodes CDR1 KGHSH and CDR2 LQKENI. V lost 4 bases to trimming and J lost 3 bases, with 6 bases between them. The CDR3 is CASSRGDTEAFF. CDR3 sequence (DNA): TGTGCCAGCTCACGCGGAGACACTGAAGCTTTCTTT. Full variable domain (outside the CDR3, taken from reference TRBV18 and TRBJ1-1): NAGVMQNPRHLVRRRGQEARLRCSPMKGHSHVYWYRQLPEEGLKFMVYLQKENIIDESGMPKERFSAEFPKEGPSILRIQQVVRGDSAAYFCASSRGDTEAFFGQGTRLTVV.

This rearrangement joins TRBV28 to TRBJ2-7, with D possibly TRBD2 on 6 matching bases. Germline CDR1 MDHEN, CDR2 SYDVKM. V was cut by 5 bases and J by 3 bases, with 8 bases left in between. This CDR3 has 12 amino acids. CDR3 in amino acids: CASSARGYEQYF. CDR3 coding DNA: TGTGCCAGCAGTGCGCGGGGCTACGAGCAGTACTTC.

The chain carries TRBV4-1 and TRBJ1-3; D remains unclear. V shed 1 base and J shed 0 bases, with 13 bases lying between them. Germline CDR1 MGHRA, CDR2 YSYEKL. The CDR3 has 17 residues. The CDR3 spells CASSQGGSEYSGNTIYF. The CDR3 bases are TGCGCCAGCAGCCAAGGCGGGAGTGAGTACTCTGGAAACACCATATATTTT.

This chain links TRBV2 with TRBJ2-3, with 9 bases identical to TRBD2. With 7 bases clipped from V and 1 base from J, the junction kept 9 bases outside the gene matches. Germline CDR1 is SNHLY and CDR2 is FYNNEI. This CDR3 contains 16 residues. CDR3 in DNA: TGTGCCAGCACCCCTCAGTTAGCGGGGGGCACAGATACGCAGTATTTT. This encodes CASTPQLAGGTDTQYF.

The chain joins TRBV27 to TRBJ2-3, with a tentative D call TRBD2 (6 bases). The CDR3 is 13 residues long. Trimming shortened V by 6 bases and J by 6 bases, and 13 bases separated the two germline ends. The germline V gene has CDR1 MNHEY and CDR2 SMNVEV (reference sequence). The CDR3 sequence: CASSPRGFDTQYF. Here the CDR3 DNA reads TGTGCCAGCAGCCCACGGGGGTTCGATACGCAGTATTTT.

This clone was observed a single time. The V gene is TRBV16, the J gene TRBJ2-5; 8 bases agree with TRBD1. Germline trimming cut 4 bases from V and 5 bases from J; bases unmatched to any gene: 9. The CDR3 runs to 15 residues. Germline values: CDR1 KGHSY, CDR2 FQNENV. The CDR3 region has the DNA TGTGCCAGCAGCCCTCCCGCAGGGGGCCATGAGACCCAGTACTTC. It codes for CASSPPAGGHETQYF.

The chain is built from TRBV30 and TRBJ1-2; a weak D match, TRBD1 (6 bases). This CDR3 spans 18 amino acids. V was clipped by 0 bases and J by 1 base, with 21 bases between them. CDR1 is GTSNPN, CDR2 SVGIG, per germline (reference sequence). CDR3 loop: CAWSVGSLSGGSNYGYTF. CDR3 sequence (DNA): TGTGCCTGGAGTGTTGGCTCCCTCAGTGGGGGCAGTAACTATGGCTACACCTTC.

CDR3 residues: CASSTSGGLHNEQFF. The CDR3 nucleotides are TGTGCCAGCAGCACTAGCGGGGGTCTTCACAATGAGCAGTTCTTC. This chain joins TRBV11-3 and TRBJ2-1; TRBD2 aligns across 11 bases. Losses at the gene ends were 5 bases for V and 5 bases for J; bases not matched to a gene: 5. The germline CDR1 and CDR2 sequences are SGHNT and YENEEA. This CDR3 region has 15 residues.

CDR3 sequence reads: CASSVETPMHSPLHF. Here the CDR3 DNA reads TGTGCCAGCAGTGTTGAAACCCCTATGCATTCACCCCTCCACTTT. The V and J genes are TRBV2 and TRBJ1-6; no firm D call. Trimming left V 4 bases short and J 8 bases short, with 15 bases between. The CDR3 sequence is 15 residues long. Germline loops: CDR1 SNHLY, CDR2 FYNNEI.

The CDR3 reads CASTLGTHTEAFF. The CDR3 coding sequence is TGTGCCAGCACTCTGGGGACACACACTGAAGCTTTCTTT. The chain couples TRBV6-5 to TRBJ1-1, with TRBD1 as a possible D gene (6 bases). The CDR3 totals 13 residues. V was shortened by 7 bases and J by 3 bases, with 12 bases between the two germline ends. Germline V gives CDR1 MNHEY, CDR2 SVGAGI.

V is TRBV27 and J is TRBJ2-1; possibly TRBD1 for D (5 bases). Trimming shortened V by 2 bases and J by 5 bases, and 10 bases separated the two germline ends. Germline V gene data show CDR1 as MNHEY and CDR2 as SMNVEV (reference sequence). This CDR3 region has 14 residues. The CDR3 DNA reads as TGTGCCAGCAGTTTACTGGACACCCACAATGAGCAGTTCTTC. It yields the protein CASSLLDTHNEQFF.

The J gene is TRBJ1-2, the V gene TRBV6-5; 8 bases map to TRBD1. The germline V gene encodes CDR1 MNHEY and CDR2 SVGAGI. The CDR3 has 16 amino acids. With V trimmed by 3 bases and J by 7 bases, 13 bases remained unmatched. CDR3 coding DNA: TGTGCCAGCAGTTATTACAGGGGGTCTGTCTCTAGTGGCTACACCTTC. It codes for CASSYYRGSVSSGYTF.

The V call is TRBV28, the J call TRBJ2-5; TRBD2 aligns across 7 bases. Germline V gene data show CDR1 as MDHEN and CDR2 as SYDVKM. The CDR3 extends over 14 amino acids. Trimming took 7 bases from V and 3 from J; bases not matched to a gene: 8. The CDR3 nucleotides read TGTGCCAGCAACCCGGCGAGCGGGGAAGAGACCCAGTACTTC. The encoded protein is CASNPASGEETQYF.

CDR3 sequence reads: CASTFSPSEAFF. The CDR3 DNA reads TGTGCCAGCACATTTAGCCCCTCTGAAGCTTTCTTT. The V and J genes are TRBV7-9 and TRBJ1-1; D is undetermined. The V gene's germline CDR1 is SEHNR and CDR2 FQNEAQ (reference sequence). The length of the CDR3 is 12 residues. Trimming left V 7 bases short and J 6 bases short, with 12 bases between.

CDR3 region: CASSSATGELFF. CDR3 coding DNA: TGTGCCAGCAGCTCAGCGACCGGGGAGCTGTTTTTT. The chain joins TRBV7-3 to TRBJ2-2; D gene ambiguous. The CDR3 length is 12 residues. The V and J ends lost 4 bases and 5 bases respectively, with 5 bases between them. The V gene's germline CDR1 is SGHTA and CDR2 FQGTGA.

The CDR3 loop reads CACLEFEAFF. Written as DNA, the CDR3 is TGTGCCTGCTTAGAATTTGAAGCTTTCTTT. The V gene is TRBV30, the J gene TRBJ1-1; D is uncertain. Trimming pared 6 bases from V and 7 bases from J, leaving 9 bases between. From germline, CDR1 is GTSNPN and CDR2 SVGIG (reference sequence). CDR3 length: 10 residues.

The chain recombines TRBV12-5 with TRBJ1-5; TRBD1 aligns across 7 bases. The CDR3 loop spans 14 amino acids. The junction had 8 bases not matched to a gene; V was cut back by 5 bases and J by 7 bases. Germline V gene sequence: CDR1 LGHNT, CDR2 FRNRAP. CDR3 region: CASGPGQSWQPQHF. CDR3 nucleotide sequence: TGTGCTAGTGGTCCGGGACAGAGTTGGCAGCCCCAGCATTTT.

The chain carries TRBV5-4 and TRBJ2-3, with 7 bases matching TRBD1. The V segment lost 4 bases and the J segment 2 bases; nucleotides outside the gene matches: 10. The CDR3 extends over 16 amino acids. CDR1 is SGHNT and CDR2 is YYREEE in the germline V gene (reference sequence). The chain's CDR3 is CASSGTPGTVTDTQYF. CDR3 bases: TGTGCCAGCAGCGGTACTCCCGGGACAGTCACAGATACGCAGTATTTT.

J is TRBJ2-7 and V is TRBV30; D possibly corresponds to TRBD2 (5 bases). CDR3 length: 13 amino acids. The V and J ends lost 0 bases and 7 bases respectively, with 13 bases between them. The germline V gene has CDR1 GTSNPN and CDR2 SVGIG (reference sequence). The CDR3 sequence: CAWSVQGSGEQYF. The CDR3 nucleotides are TGTGCCTGGAGTGTACAAGGCAGCGGTGAGCAGTACTTC.